This T cell receptor (beta chain) is drawn from a study of cytomegalovirus exposure and HLA in healthy donors. Points from the study as a whole: That first-cohort TCR clusters tended to co-occur in the approximately 110 validation repertoires was found in a later analysis.

In germline, CDR1 is SNHLY, CDR2 FYNNEI. The germline V and J ends were trimmed by 4 bases and 8 bases, with 13 bases remaining between them. The CDR3 covers 13 residues. Libraries were prepared by immunoSEQ multiplex PCR; TCRdb keeps only in-frame clonotypes and omits some of them. The sample lists approximately 190,000 clones; over 65% were seen once. Of note for this clone: Its matching antigen is unknown.

Donors came from a validation cohort of fewer than 150 subjects, distinct from the first 666-subject cohort. Input material: PBMCs. The rearrangement uses TRBV2 and TRBJ2-3, with D possibly matching TRBD2 (6 bases). This TCR derives from a man aged 18-30 years in good health and CMV-seropositive. This CDR3 is CASSVGGISTQYF. DNA of the CDR3: TGTGCCAGCAGTGTCGGCGGGATCAGTACGCAGTATTTT. The full variable domain, with the rest looked up from reference TRBV2 and TRBJ2-3, is EPEVTQTPSHQVTQMGQEVILRCVPISNHLYFYWYRQILGQKVEFLVSFYNNEISEKSEIFDDQFSVERPDGSNFTLKIRSTKLEDSAMYFCASSVGGISTQYFGPGTRLTVL.